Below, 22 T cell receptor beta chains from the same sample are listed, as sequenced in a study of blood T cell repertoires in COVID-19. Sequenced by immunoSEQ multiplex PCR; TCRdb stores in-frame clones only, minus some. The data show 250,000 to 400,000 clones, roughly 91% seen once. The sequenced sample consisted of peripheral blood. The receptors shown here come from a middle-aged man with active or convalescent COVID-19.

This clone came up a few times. The CDR3 sequence is CASSQVRAVNTGELFF. Here the CDR3 DNA reads TGTGCCAGCAGCCAAGTGAGGGCGGTGAACACCGGGGAGCTGTTTTTT. This rearrangement joins TRBV14 to TRBJ2-2, with a weak D call TRBD2 (5 bases). The germline V and J ends were trimmed by 1 base and 1 base, with 10 bases remaining between them. This CDR3 comprises 16 residues. Germline CDR1 is SGHDN and CDR2 is FVKESK.

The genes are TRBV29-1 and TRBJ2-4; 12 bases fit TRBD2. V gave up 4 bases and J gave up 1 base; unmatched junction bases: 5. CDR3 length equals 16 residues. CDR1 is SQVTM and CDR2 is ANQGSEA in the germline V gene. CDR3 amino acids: CSVVLAGGLAKNIQYF. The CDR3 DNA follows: TGCAGCGTTGTGCTAGCGGGGGGGCTTGCCAAAAACATTCAGTACTTC.

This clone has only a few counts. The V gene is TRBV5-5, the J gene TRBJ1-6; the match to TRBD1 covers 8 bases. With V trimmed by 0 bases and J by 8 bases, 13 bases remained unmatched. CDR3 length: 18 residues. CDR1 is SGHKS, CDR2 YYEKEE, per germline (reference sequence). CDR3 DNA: TGTGCCAGCAGCTTGGGGGTCAATATGTTACAGGGGGATTCACCCCTCCACTTT. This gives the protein CASSLGVNMLQGDSPLHF.

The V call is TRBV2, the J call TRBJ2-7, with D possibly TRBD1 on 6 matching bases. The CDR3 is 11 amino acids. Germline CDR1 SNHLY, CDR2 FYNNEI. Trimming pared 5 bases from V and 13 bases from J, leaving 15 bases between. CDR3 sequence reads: CASSPETGFYF. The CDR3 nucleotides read TGTGCCAGCAGTCCCGAGACAGGCTTTTACTTC.

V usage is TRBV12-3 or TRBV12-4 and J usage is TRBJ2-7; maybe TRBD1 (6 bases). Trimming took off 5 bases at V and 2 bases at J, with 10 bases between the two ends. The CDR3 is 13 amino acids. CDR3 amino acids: CASSGTGPYEQYF. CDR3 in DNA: TGTGCCAGCAGTGGAACAGGGCCCTACGAGCAGTACTTC.

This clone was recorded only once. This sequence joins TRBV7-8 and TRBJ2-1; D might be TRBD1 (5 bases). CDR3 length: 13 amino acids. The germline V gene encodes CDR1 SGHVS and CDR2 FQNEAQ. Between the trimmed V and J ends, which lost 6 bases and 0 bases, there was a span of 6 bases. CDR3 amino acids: CASRDNSYNEQFF. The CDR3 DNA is TGTGCCAGCAGGGACAACTCCTACAATGAGCAGTTCTTC.

The CDR3 sequence: CASSPMAPSNTGELFF. The CDR3 DNA is TGTGCCAGCTCACCCATGGCCCCCTCGAACACCGGGGAGCTGTTTTTT. This rearrangement joins TRBV18 to TRBJ2-2; no reliable D call. CDR1 and CDR2 (germline): KGHSH, LQKENI. This CDR3 is built from 16 residues. Deletions cut 3 bases from V and 0 bases from J, with 11 bases between.

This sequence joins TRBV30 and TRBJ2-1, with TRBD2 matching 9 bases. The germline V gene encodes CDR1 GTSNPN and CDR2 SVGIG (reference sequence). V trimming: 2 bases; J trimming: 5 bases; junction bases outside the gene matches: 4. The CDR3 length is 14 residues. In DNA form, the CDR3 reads TGTGCCTGGAGTTACCGACTAGCGGACAATGAGCAGTTCTTC. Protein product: CAWSYRLADNEQFF.

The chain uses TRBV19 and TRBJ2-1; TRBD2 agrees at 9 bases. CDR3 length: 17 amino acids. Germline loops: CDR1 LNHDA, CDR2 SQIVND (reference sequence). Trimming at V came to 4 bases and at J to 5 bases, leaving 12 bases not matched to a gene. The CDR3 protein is CASSTRGPSGVHNEQFF. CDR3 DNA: TGTGCCAGTAGTACCCGGGGGCCTAGCGGGGTCCACAATGAGCAGTTCTTC.

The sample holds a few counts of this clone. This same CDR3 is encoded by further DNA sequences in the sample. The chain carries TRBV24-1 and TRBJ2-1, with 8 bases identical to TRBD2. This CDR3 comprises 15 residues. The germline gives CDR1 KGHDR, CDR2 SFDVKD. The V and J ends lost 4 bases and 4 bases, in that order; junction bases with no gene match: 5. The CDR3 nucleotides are TGTGCCACCAGTGACCCGGGACTAGGATACAATGAGCAGTTCTTC. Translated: CATSDPGLGYNEQFF.

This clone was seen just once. The CDR3 DNA sequence: TGTGCCAGCAGCCCCCCGAGCGAGACCCAGTACTTC. Protein product: CASSPPSETQYF. J is TRBJ2-5 and V is TRBV7-2, with D unclear. The CDR3 extends over 12 amino acids. Germline V gives CDR1 SGHTA, CDR2 FQGNSA. With 5 bases removed from V and 5 bases from J, the gap between germline ends came to 9 bases.

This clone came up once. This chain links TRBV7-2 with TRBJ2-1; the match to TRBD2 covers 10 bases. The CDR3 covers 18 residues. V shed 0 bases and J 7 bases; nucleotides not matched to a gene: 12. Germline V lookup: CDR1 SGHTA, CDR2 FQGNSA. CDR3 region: CASSLAPRAGGRSNEQFF. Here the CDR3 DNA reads TGTGCCAGCAGCTTAGCCCCAAGAGCGGGAGGGCGGAGTAATGAGCAGTTCTTC.

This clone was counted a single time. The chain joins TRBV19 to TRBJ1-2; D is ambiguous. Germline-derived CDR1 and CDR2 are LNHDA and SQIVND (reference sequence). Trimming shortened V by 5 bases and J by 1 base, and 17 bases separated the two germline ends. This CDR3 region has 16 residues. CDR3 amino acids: CASSSRQALYNYGYTF. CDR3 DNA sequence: TGTGCCAGTAGTTCTCGTCAGGCGTTGTATAACTATGGCTACACCTTC.

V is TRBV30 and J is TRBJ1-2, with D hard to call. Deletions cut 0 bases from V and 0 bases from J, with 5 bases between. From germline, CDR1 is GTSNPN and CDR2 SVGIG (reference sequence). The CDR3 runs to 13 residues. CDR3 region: CAWSVLPNYGYTF. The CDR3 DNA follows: TGTGCCTGGAGTGTACTACCTAACTATGGCTACACCTTC.

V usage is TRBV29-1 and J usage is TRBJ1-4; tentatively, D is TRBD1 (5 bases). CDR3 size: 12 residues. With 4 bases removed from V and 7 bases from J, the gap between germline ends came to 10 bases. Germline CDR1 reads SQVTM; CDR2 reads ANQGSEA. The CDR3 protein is CSVGGTLEKLFF. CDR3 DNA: TGCAGCGTTGGGGGCACTCTTGAAAAACTGTTTTTT.

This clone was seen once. CDR3 residues: CASSEQAGGLNEQFF. As DNA, the CDR3 is TGTGCCAGCAGTGAACAAGCGGGGGGGCTCAATGAGCAGTTCTTC. The gene calls are TRBV2 and TRBJ2-1; 10 bases are a match to TRBD2. The CDR3 consists of 15 residues. In germline, CDR1 is SNHLY, CDR2 FYNNEI. Trimming at V came to 2 bases and at J to 6 bases, leaving 4 bases not matched to a gene. Looking up the rest from reference TRBV2 and TRBJ2-1 gives the full variable domain: EPEVTQTPSHQVTQMGQEVILRCVPISNHLYFYWYRQILGQKVEFLVSFYNNEISEKSEIFDDQFSVERPDGSNFTLKIRSTKLEDSAMYFCASSEQAGGLNEQFFGPGTRLTVL.

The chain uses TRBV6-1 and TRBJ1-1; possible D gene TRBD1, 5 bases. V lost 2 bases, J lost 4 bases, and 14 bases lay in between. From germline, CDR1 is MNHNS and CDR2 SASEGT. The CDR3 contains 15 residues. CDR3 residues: CASSELGIGATEAFF. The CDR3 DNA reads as TGTGCCAGCAGTGAACTAGGGATTGGGGCCACTGAAGCTTTCTTT.

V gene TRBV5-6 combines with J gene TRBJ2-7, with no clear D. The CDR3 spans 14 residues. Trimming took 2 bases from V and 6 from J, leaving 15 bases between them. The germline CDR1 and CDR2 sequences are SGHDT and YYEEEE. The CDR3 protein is CASSFFSGLSEQYF. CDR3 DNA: TGTGCCAGCAGCTTTTTTTCGGGTCTCTCCGAGCAGTACTTC. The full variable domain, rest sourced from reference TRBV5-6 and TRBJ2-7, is DAGVTQSPTHLIKTRGQQVTLRCSPKSGHDTVSWYQQALGQGPQFIFQYYEEEERQRGNFPDRFSGHQFPNYSSELNVNALLLGDSALYLCASSFFSGLSEQYFGPGTRLTVT.

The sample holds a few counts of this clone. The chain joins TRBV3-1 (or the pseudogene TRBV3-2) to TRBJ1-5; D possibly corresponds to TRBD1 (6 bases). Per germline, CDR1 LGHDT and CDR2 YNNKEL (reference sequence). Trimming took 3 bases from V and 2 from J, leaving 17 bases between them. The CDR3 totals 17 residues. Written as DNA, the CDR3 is TGTGCCAGCAGCCAGCTTAGTGGAGGGGGGGGCAATCAGCCCCAGCATTTT. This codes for CASSQLSGGGGNQPQHF.

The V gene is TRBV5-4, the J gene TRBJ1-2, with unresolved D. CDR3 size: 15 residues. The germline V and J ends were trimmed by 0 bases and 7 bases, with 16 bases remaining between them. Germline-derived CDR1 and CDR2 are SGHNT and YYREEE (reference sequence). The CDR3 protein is CASSLDLGEIGGYTF. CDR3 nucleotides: TGTGCCAGCAGCTTGGACCTCGGGGAAATAGGTGGCTACACCTTC.

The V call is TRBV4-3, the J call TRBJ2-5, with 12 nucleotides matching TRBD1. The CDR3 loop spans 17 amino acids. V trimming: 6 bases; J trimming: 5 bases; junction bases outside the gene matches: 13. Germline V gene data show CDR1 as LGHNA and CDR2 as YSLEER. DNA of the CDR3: TGCGCCAGCAGTCCCGGGACAGGGGGCAGGGCGCGTGAGACCCAGTACTTC. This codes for CASSPGTGGRARETQYF.

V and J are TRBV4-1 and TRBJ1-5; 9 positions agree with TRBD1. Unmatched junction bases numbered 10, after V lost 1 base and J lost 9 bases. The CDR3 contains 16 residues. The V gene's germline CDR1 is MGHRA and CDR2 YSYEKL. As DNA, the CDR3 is TGCGCCAGCAGCCAAGCCCAAGGACAGGGGTACTGGCCCCAGCATTTT. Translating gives CASSQAQGQGYWPQHF.